These 18 T cell receptor beta chains were all obtained from the same sample, sequenced in a study of cytomegalovirus exposure and HLA in healthy donors. It was with 60 Vbeta and 13 Jbeta primers that the PCR ran. This table comes from immunoSEQ multiplex PCR, and its TCRdb copy is limited to in-frame clones, with some not included. The sample yields fewer than 200,000 clones, almost 85% seen once. Specimen: PBMCs. Receptors were obtained from a woman between 50 and 59 years old in good health and CMV-seronegative.

The genes are TRBV28 and TRBJ1-3, with a possible D match to TRBD1 (5 bases). CDR1 MDHEN and CDR2 SYDVKM come from the germline V gene. This CDR3 has 15 amino acids. V was shortened by 6 bases and J by 0 bases, with 12 bases between the two germline ends. For the CDR3, the DNA is TGTGCCAGCAGGCGGGGCCAGTTCTCTGGAAACACCATATATTTT. It translates to CASRRGQFSGNTIYF.

The rearrangement joins TRBV4-1 to TRBJ2-7; D is unresolved. Germline V lookup: CDR1 MGHRA, CDR2 YSYEKL. The CDR3 runs 14 residues. The V end lost 4 bases, the J end lost 5 bases, and 15 bases lay between the germline ends. Here the CDR3 reads CASSPVSEANEQYF. The CDR3 nucleotides are TGCGCCAGCAGCCCGGTTAGTGAGGCCAACGAGCAGTACTTC.

The V gene is TRBV29-1, the J gene TRBJ1-3, with TRBD1 matching 8 bases. CDR1 and CDR2 (germline): SQVTM, ANQGSEA. The CDR3 sequence is 15 residues long. V trimming: 3 bases; J trimming: 4 bases; junction bases outside the gene matches: 8. The CDR3 DNA sequence: TGCAGCGTTGAGACCAGGGGGCTGAAAGGAAACACCATATATTTT. It translates to CSVETRGLKGNTIYF.

This clone has just a few counts. Written as DNA, the CDR3 is TGTGCCAGTAGTACCAACCGGGACAGGGCTACTAATGAAAAACTGTTTTTT. This codes for CASSTNRDRATNEKLFF. The chain uses TRBV19 and TRBJ1-4; 9 nucleotides match TRBD1. This CDR3 is built from 17 residues. V shed 4 bases and J 2 bases; nucleotides not matched to a gene: 8. Looked up from germline, CDR1 is LNHDA and CDR2 is SQIVND (reference sequence).

The V gene is TRBV7-6, the J gene TRBJ2-7; 7 bases fit TRBD1. J gave up 2 bases and V 5 bases, and 6 bases lay outside the gene matches. CDR3 length: 14 residues. CDR1 and CDR2 (germline): SGHVS, FNYEAQ. CDR3 sequence reads: CASSRTGDPYEQYF. In DNA, the CDR3 is TGTGCCAGCAGCCGTACAGGGGACCCCTACGAGCAGTACTTC.

This rearrangement joins TRBV7-7 to TRBJ2-7; 9 bases fit TRBD1. Unmatched junction bases numbered 4, after V lost 5 bases and J lost 2 bases. The germline gives CDR1 SSHAT, CDR2 FNYEAQ (reference sequence). CDR3 length equals 14 residues. In nucleotides, the CDR3 is TGTGCCAGCAGCCCAGGACAGGGGCCCTACGAGCAGTACTTC. It codes for CASSPGQGPYEQYF. The whole variable domain, filled in from reference TRBV7-7 and TRBJ2-7, reads GAGVSQSPRYKVTKRGQDVTLRCDPISSHATLYWYQQALGQGPEFLTYFNYEAQPDKSGLPSDRFSAERPEGSISTLTIQRTEQRDSAMYRCASSPGQGPYEQYFGPGTRLTVT.

V gene TRBV7-8 combines with J gene TRBJ2-3; 10 bases match TRBD2. This CDR3 contains 16 residues. The V gene's germline CDR1 is SGHVS and CDR2 FQNEAQ. J gave up 3 bases and V 4 bases, and 7 bases lay outside the gene matches. CDR3 protein: CASSYPLAGGTDTQYF. The CDR3 region has the DNA TGTGCCAGCAGCTACCCTTTAGCGGGGGGAACAGATACGCAGTATTTT.

This clone was seen a single time. The chain employs TRBV27 and TRBJ1-2, with 9 bases matching TRBD1. V dropped 6 bases and J dropped 7; count of bases not matched to a gene: 12. Germline CDR1 MNHEY, CDR2 SMNVEV (reference sequence). The CDR3 is 15 amino acids. The CDR3 sequence is CASRPDGTGLSGYTF. The DNA of the CDR3 is TGTGCCAGCAGGCCGGATGGGACAGGGTTGTCTGGCTACACCTTC.

The chain recombines TRBV28 with TRBJ2-1; D is uncertain. CDR3 size: 15 residues. From germline, CDR1 is MDHEN and CDR2 SYDVKM. The V end lost 1 base, the J end lost 2 bases, and 9 bases lay between the germline ends. CDR3 DNA: TGTGCCAGCAGTTTATTGGCAGGAACCTACAATGAGCAGTTCTTC. Encoded protein: CASSLLAGTYNEQFF.

The chain couples TRBV6-6 to TRBJ2-3; possibly TRBD2 for D (6 bases). Germline CDR1 and CDR2: MNHNY and SVGAGI (reference sequence). This CDR3 is 13 amino acids long. Trimming left V 5 bases short and J 8 bases short, with 14 bases between. CDR3 sequence (DNA): TGTGCCAGCAGTCCACCGGGAGCCAGTACGCAGTATTTT. Its translation is CASSPPGASTQYF.

The chain uses TRBV7-2 and TRBJ2-7; no clear D gene. Germline V gives CDR1 SGHTA, CDR2 FQGNSA. The V end was cut by 3 bases, the J end by 0 bases, with 12 bases between. The CDR3 contains 15 residues. CDR3 DNA sequence: TGTGCCAGCAGCTTGTCGCAGGTCCTCTCCTACGAGCAGTACTTC. Residues: CASSLSQVLSYEQYF.

This clone has only one observation. The chain recombines TRBV15 with TRBJ1-1; 12 positions agree with TRBD1. The CDR3 has 15 residues. Per germline, CDR1 LNHNV and CDR2 YYDKDF (reference sequence). V was pared by 6 bases and J by 6 bases, with 8 bases of the junction left unmatched. This CDR3 reads CATSRDRGPFAEAFF. CDR3 in DNA: TGTGCCACCAGTCGGGACAGGGGGCCGTTTGCTGAAGCTTTCTTT.

The J gene is TRBJ2-2, the V gene TRBV9; D is uncertain. With 1 base removed from V and 2 bases from J, the gap between germline ends came to 9 bases. The CDR3 covers 15 residues. Germline CDR1 is SGDLS and CDR2 is YYNGEE. CDR3 DNA sequence: TGTGCCAGCAGCGTAAGTCAGAAAAACACCGGGGAGCTGTTTTTT. It yields the protein CASSVSQKNTGELFF.

This clone has only one observation. This sequence joins TRBV7-9 and TRBJ2-2; a possible D gene is TRBD2 (5 bases). Trimming shortened V by 7 bases and J by 4 bases, and 19 bases separated the two germline ends. The germline gives CDR1 SEHNR, CDR2 FQNEAQ (reference sequence). The CDR3 is 16 residues long. The CDR3 sequence: CASTIAPVTSTGELFF. In DNA form, the CDR3 reads TGTGCCAGCACCATAGCCCCGGTCACTAGCACCGGGGAGCTGTTTTTT.

This clone was picked up one time. This chain connects TRBV7-2 to TRBJ2-7, with TRBD2 as a possible D gene (5 bases). Germline V gene lookup returns CDR1 SGHTA and CDR2 FQGNSA. Trimming removed 1 base from V and 4 bases from J, with 14 bases in between. The CDR3 consists of 15 residues. DNA for the CDR3: TGTGCCAGCAGCTTAGGAGGGCAGGCTCAATACGAGCAGTACTTC. Its translation is CASSLGGQAQYEQYF.

The chain is built from TRBV18 and TRBJ2-7; tentatively, D is TRBD2 (6 bases). The ends were cut back, 3 bases at V and 2 bases at J, with 11 bases in the middle. Germline V gene sequence: CDR1 KGHSH, CDR2 LQKENI. This CDR3 has 14 residues. In nucleotides, the CDR3 is TGTGCCAGCTCACCCGGCGGGATTCCCTACGAGCAGTACTTC. Translating it yields CASSPGGIPYEQYF. Variable domain in full (rest from reference TRBV18 and TRBJ2-7): NAGVMQNPRHLVRRRGQEARLRCSPMKGHSHVYWYRQLPEEGLKFMVYLQKENIIDESGMPKERFSAEFPKEGPSILRIQQVVRGDSAAYFCASSPGGIPYEQYFGPGTRLTVT.

The chain combines TRBV11-2 with TRBJ2-1, with TRBD2 identical over 8 bases. This CDR3 region has 15 residues. The germline gives CDR1 SGHAT, CDR2 FQNNGV. J was trimmed by 6 bases and V by 6 bases; bases with no gene match: 10. Here the CDR3 reads CASSRLSGAPNEQFF. The CDR3, as DNA: TGTGCCAGCAGTCGTCTTAGCGGGGCCCCCAATGAGCAGTTCTTC.

CDR3 DNA sequence: TGTGCCAGCAAGCAGACTAGCGGAGATACGCAGTATTTT. As protein: CASKQTSGDTQYF. The chain couples TRBV6-5 to TRBJ2-3; TRBD2 matches 9 bases. V dropped 7 bases and J dropped 5; count of bases not matched to a gene: 4. The V gene's germline CDR1 is MNHEY and CDR2 SVGAGI. This CDR3 has 13 residues.